This entry describes one T cell receptor (beta chain). Trimming removed 5 bases at V and 0 bases at J, with 13 bases between. Germline CDR1 and CDR2: MNHEY and SVGEGT. CDR3 length: 15 residues. In the authors' methods: Quantification of nucleated cells was approximated via reference gene primer amplification. Clones were read by immunoSEQ multiplex PCR, and TCRdb kept only the in-frame ones, dropping some. V, J and clone size reflect that table, while D and trimming were determined from the DNA. The sample has about 200,000 clones; about 90% are singletons. This specimen belongs to a study of blood T cell repertoires in COVID-19. On the study more broadly: Acute-phase and convalescent COVID-19 samples originated in the United States, Italy and Spain. In each case, the material was cDNA or gDNA derived from T cells, B-cell-depleted T cells, or PBMCs.

This clonotype was sampled from a woman aged 50 to 60 with acute or convalescent COVID-19. The chain joins TRBV6-2 or TRBV6-3 to TRBJ1-2; the D gene is possibly TRBD1 (6 bases). The sample comprised peripheral blood. This CDR3 reads CASSLVGGANYGYTF. For the CDR3, the DNA is TGTGCCAGCAGTCTCGTAGGGGGAGCTAACTATGGCTACACCTTC.